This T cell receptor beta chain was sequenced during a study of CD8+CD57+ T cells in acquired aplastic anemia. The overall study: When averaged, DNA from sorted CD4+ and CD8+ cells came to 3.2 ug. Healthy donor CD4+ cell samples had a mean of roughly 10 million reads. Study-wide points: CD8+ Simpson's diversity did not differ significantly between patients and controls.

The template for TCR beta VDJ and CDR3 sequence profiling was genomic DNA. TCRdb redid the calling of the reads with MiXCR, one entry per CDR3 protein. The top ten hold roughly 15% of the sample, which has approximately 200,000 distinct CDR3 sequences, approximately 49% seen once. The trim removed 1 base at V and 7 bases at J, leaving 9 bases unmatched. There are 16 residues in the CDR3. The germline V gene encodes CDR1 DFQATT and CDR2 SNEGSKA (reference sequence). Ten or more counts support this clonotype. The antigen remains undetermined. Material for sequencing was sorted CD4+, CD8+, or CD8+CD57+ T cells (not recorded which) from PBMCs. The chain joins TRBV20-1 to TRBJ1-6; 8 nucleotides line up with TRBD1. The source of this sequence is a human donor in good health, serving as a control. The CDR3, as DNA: TGCAGTGCTAGAGTGCCCCCCTCAGGGGGCAATTCACCCCTCCACTTT. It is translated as CSARVPPSGGNSPLHF.